This T cell receptor beta chain was sequenced during a study of shared clonotypes between healthy human individuals. Regarding the study as a whole: Compared with clonotypes that all four donors shared, non-shared clonotypes had lower generation probabilities. The study's rarefaction showed incomplete sorted-subset sequencing despite large depth. Clonotype sharing among donors was expected to depend on sequencing depth.

Selected positively for CCR7 and CD45RO-negative, naive CD8 cells excluded terminally differentiated effector memory CD45RA+ cells. TCRdb keeps only in-frame clones here, not all; method: immunoSEQ multiplex PCR. The sample records 750,000 to 1,000,000 clones, 85% to 95% being singletons. As regards this clone: Its antigen is not identified.

Source material: naive CD8+ T cells sorted from blood. This receptor was obtained from a man aged 25 to 40 in good health.

Written as DNA, the CDR3 is TGTGCCAGCAGTTTATACATCATTGCGGGGGTAAACACCATATATTTT. This sequence encodes CASSLYIIAGVNTIYF. The chain links TRBV28 to TRBJ1-3; D possibly corresponds to TRBD1 (5 bases). This CDR3 region has 16 residues. In germline, CDR1 is MDHEN, CDR2 SYDVKM. The germline V and J ends were trimmed by 1 base and 6 bases, with 16 bases remaining between them.